Each of the 29 T cell receptor beta chains below was sequenced from the same sample in a study of Tregs in tolerant kidney transplant recipients. Profiled with immunoSEQ multiplex PCR; TCRdb holds only in-frame clones, not every one. Of 60,000 to 65,000 clones in the sample, 95% to 98% are singletons; the top ten hold 0.3% to 0.35%. The input for sequencing was Tregs from blood, taken before the transplant. The receptors shown here come from a human donor who received a combined kidney and bone marrow transplant.

This clone was picked up a small number of times. V and J are TRBV20-1 and TRBJ1-5; D is unresolved. V gave up 3 bases and J gave up 7 bases, with 7 bases separating them. CDR3 length: 11 amino acids. Germline assignment: CDR1 DFQATT and CDR2 SNEGSKA (reference sequence). CDR3 protein: CSARSSQPQHF. CDR3 bases: TGCAGTGCTAGGTCGAGCCAGCCCCAGCATTTT.

V usage is TRBV10-3 and J usage is TRBJ2-2, with 7 bases identical to TRBD2. Germline V gives CDR1 ENHRY, CDR2 SYGVKD. This CDR3 is built from 15 residues. J was trimmed by 5 bases and V by 7 bases; bases with no gene match: 10. The CDR3 coding sequence is TGTGCCATCAACTCCAAGCGGGACCTAACCGGGGAGCTGTTTTTT. This encodes CAINSKRDLTGELFF.

The rearrangement links TRBV7-2 to TRBJ2-1; 9 bases align to TRBD2. The V gene end was trimmed by 5 bases and the J gene end by 4 bases; junction bases not matched to a gene: 6. The V gene's germline CDR1 is SGHTA and CDR2 FQGNSA. There are 15 residues in the CDR3. CDR3 amino acids: CASSPRGGTYNEQFF. DNA for the CDR3: TGTGCCAGCAGCCCGCGGGGGGGCACGTACAATGAGCAGTTCTTC.

The V call is TRBV7-8, the J call TRBJ1-6; D not resolved. This CDR3 has 15 residues. Germline CDR1 and CDR2: SGHVS and FQNEAQ. Trimming stripped 5 bases from V and 9 bases from J, with 17 bases between. The CDR3 loop reads CASSPSGIQGSPLHF. The CDR3 DNA reads TGTGCCAGCAGCCCAAGCGGCATACAAGGTTCACCCCTCCACTTT.

This clone was seen only once. The chain combines TRBV27 with TRBJ1-2, with a tentative D call TRBD1 (6 bases). The V and J ends lost 3 bases and 0 bases respectively, with 23 bases between them. CDR1 MNHEY and CDR2 SMNVEV come from the germline V gene (reference sequence). The CDR3 sequence is 19 residues long. The CDR3 loop is CASSFRMLGTPAPNYGYTF. For the CDR3, the DNA is TGTGCCAGCAGTTTTAGAATGTTAGGGACACCCGCTCCTAACTATGGCTACACCTTC.

The CDR3 protein is CASSQRSGELFF. The CDR3 bases are TGTGCCAGCAGCCAAAGGAGCGGGGAGCTGTTTTTT. V is TRBV7-6 and J is TRBJ2-2; D is uncertain. V was pared by 5 bases and J by 7 bases, with 8 bases between. The germline V gene has CDR1 SGHVS and CDR2 FNYEAQ. The CDR3 runs to 12 residues. Based on the CDR3 plus reference TRBV7-6 and TRBJ2-2, the full variable domain is GAGVSQSPRYKVTKRGQDVALRCDPISGHVSLYWYRQALGQGPEFLTYFNYEAQQDKSGLPNDRFSAERPEGSISTLTIQRTEQRDSAMYRCASSQRSGELFFGEGSRLTVL.

This clone has only one observation. The chain employs TRBV5-4 and TRBJ2-1; D is unclear. This CDR3 has 15 residues. CDR1 and CDR2 from the germline V gene are SGHNT and YYREEE (reference sequence). V was shortened by 0 bases and J by 2 bases, with 9 bases between the two germline ends. CDR3 sequence reads: CASSLGVSPYNEQFF. CDR3 in DNA: TGTGCCAGCAGCTTGGGAGTTAGCCCCTACAATGAGCAGTTCTTC.

This chain joins TRBV15 and TRBJ2-3, with 11 bases fitting TRBD1. Germline-derived CDR1 and CDR2 are LNHNV and YYDKDF (reference sequence). V trimming: 0 bases; J trimming: 5 bases; junction bases outside the gene matches: 1. The CDR3 has 15 amino acids. The CDR3 region has the DNA TGTGCCACCAGCAGAGAGGACAGGGGGCGAGATACGCAGTATTTT. Translation gives CATSREDRGRDTQYF.

By share, this clone ranks as medium-sized. DNA of the CDR3: TGTGCTAGTGGTTTGGAGCCACTAGAAGATGAGCAGTTCTTC. This translates into CASGLEPLEDEQFF. This chain uses TRBV12-5 with TRBJ2-1, with D perhaps TRBD2 (5 bases). This CDR3 has 14 residues. The V end was cut by 1 base, the J end by 8 bases, with 12 bases between. Per the germline V gene, CDR1 is LGHNT and CDR2 is FRNRAP.

The chain couples TRBV7-9 to TRBJ2-5; tentatively, D is TRBD1 (5 bases). V dropped 1 base and J dropped 5 bases, with 20 bases sitting between them. In germline, CDR1 is SEHNR, CDR2 FQNEAQ (reference sequence). CDR3 length: 17 residues. The CDR3 is CASSLVFQVGLVETQYF. The CDR3 DNA follows: TGTGCCAGCAGCTTAGTTTTCCAGGTGGGGCTGGTGGAGACCCAGTACTTC.

In its sample, this clone was seen once. The V gene is TRBV5-8, the J gene TRBJ1-2; TRBD1 matches 7 bases. The trim removed 6 bases at V and 8 bases at J, leaving 16 bases unmatched. The CDR3 totals 15 residues. Germline loops: CDR1 SGHTS, CDR2 YDEGEE. As DNA, the CDR3 is TGTGCCAGCACCGAACCGACAGGGTGGTGGGGCGGCTACACCTTC. It translates to CASTEPTGWWGGYTF.

The chain recombines TRBV11-3 with TRBJ1-1; D gene ambiguous. The germline CDR1 and CDR2 sequences are SGHNT and YENEEA. This CDR3 has 14 residues. Trimming shortened V by 4 bases and J by 3 bases, and 12 bases separated the two germline ends. The CDR3 loop reads CASSSNPSDTEAFF. CDR3 DNA sequence: TGTGCCAGCAGCTCCAACCCATCGGACACTGAAGCTTTCTTT.

This clone showed up just a few times. The chain carries TRBV2 and TRBJ2-1, with 14 positions matching TRBD2. Trimming removed 7 bases from V and 15 bases from J; junction bases left unmatched: 5. Germline CDR1 and CDR2: SNHLY and FYNNEI. CDR3 length equals 12 residues. The CDR3 is CASTGTSGSGFF. The CDR3 bases are TGTGCCAGCACCGGGACTAGCGGGAGCGGGTTCTTC.

This clone was picked up one time. V gene TRBV7-2 combines with J gene TRBJ1-1, with D possibly matching TRBD1 (5 bases). The CDR3 is 14 residues long. Trimming took off 4 bases at V and 3 bases at J, with 12 bases between the two ends. Germline-derived CDR1 and CDR2 are SGHTA and FQGNSA. The DNA of the CDR3 is TGTGCCAGCAGCTCTACAACAGGTTACACTGAAGCTTTCTTT. It translates to CASSSTTGYTEAFF.

J is TRBJ1-4 and V is TRBV27; 7 bases agree with TRBD1. Germline V gene lookup returns CDR1 MNHEY and CDR2 SMNVEV (reference sequence). The V and J ends lost 9 bases and 3 bases, in that order; junction bases with no gene match: 7. The CDR3 has 14 residues. The CDR3 region has the DNA TGTGCCAGACGTGGGACAGCTGCTAATGAAAAACTGTTTTTT. The encoded protein is CARRGTAANEKLFF.

This chain uses TRBV18 with TRBJ1-5; no reliable D call. Germline loops: CDR1 KGHSH, CDR2 LQKENI. The CDR3 is 13 amino acids. Trimming took 4 bases from V and 2 from J, leaving 6 bases between them. The CDR3 here is CASSLGRNQPQHF. In DNA, the CDR3 is TGTGCCAGCTCACTGGGCCGCAATCAGCCCCAGCATTTT. Based on the CDR3 plus reference TRBV18 and TRBJ1-5, the full variable domain is NAGVMQNPRHLVRRRGQEARLRCSPMKGHSHVYWYRQLPEEGLKFMVYLQKENIIDESGMPKERFSAEFPKEGPSILRIQQVVRGDSAAYFCASSLGRNQPQHFGDGTRLSIL.

This chain links TRBV13 with TRBJ1-3; 7 positions agree with TRBD1. The CDR3 runs 15 residues. V lost 2 bases, J lost 7 bases, and 8 bases stayed unmatched. Germline V CDR1 and CDR2: PRHDT, FYEKMQ (reference sequence). The CDR3 loop is CASSLSRGTGNTIYF. The DNA for the CDR3 is TGTGCCAGCAGCTTATCCAGGGGGACGGGGAACACCATATATTTT.

This clone has only one observation. The V gene is TRBV5-4, the J gene TRBJ2-3; TRBD1 matches 8 bases. This CDR3 comprises 16 residues. V lost 4 bases to trimming and J lost 6 bases; unmatched junction nucleotides: 13. Per the germline V gene, CDR1 is SGHNT and CDR2 is YYREEE (reference sequence). The DNA of the CDR3 is TGTGCCAGCAGCCCCGAATGGGGGACAGGTAGCGATACGCAGTATTTT. Protein sequence: CASSPEWGTGSDTQYF.

This chain connects TRBV9 to TRBJ2-7; D is undetermined. From germline, CDR1 is SGDLS and CDR2 YYNGEE. CDR3 size: 15 residues. V was clipped by 4 bases and J by 3 bases, with 17 bases between them. The CDR3 coding sequence is TGTGCCAGCAGCTATGCACCTACCTCCTACTACGAGCAGTACTTC. Translating it yields CASSYAPTSYYEQYF.

The rearrangement uses TRBV5-1 and TRBJ1-1, with D unresolved. CDR1 and CDR2 from the germline V gene are SGHRS and YFSETQ. V lost 0 bases, J lost 3 bases, and 6 bases lay in between. This CDR3 is built from 13 residues. Here the CDR3 DNA reads TGCGCCAGCAGCTTGGCCCGGGACACTGAAGCTTTCTTT. Translated, it gives CASSLARDTEAFF. The whole variable domain, remainder taken from reference TRBV5-1 and TRBJ1-1, is KAGVTQTPRYLIKTRGQQVTLSCSPISGHRSVSWYQQTPGQGLQFLFEYFSETQRNKGNFPGRFSGRQFSNSRSEMNVSTLELGDSALYLCASSLARDTEAFFGQGTRLTVV.

The chain links TRBV19 to TRBJ1-2; 8 nucleotides agree with TRBD1. V lost 8 bases and J lost 4; bases outside the gene matches: 3. Per germline, CDR1 LNHDA and CDR2 SQIVND (reference sequence). The CDR3 is 12 residues long. The CDR3 here is CASRQGTYGYTF. CDR3 DNA sequence: TGTGCCAGTCGACAGGGGACCTATGGCTACACCTTC.

The CDR3 DNA reads TGCGCCAGCAGTCAATCGCAGGACGGGACTTTATACGAGCAGTACTTC. Protein product: CASSQSQDGTLYEQYF. This chain joins TRBV23-1 and TRBJ2-7; TRBD2 is a possible D gene (6 bases). TRBV23-1 is marked as an open reading frame, function uncertain. The CDR3 covers 16 residues. Trimming pared 0 bases from V and 4 bases from J, leaving 16 bases between.

This chain uses TRBV6-1 with TRBJ2-3; D is undetermined. The V end was cut by 8 bases, the J end by 2 bases, with 5 bases between. The CDR3 extends over 11 amino acids. CDR1 MNHNS and CDR2 SASEGT come from the germline V gene. CDR3: CASAYTDTQYF. CDR3 DNA: TGTGCCAGCGCGTACACAGATACGCAGTATTTT.

This sequence joins TRBV5-1 and TRBJ2-7, with TRBD2 matching 8 bases. CDR1 is SGHRS, CDR2 YFSETQ, per germline. The J segment lost 1 base and the V segment lost 3 bases, leaving 9 bases of the junction unmatched. This CDR3 spans 16 amino acids. CDR3 sequence (DNA): TGCGCCAGCAGCTGGGGACTAGAGGCAAGGTCCTACGAGCAGTACTTC. This codes for CASSWGLEARSYEQYF. The whole variable domain, remainder taken from reference TRBV5-1 and TRBJ2-7, is KAGVTQTPRYLIKTRGQQVTLSCSPISGHRSVSWYQQTPGQGLQFLFEYFSETQRNKGNFPGRFSGRQFSNSRSEMNVSTLELGDSALYLCASSWGLEARSYEQYFGPGTRLTVT.

The rearrangement links TRBV19 to TRBJ1-5; D remains ambiguous. Per the germline V gene, CDR1 is LNHDA and CDR2 is SQIVND (reference sequence). The CDR3 is 12 residues long. Trimming stripped 6 bases from V and 0 bases from J, with 3 bases between. The CDR3 DNA reads TGTGCCAGTAGGTATAGCAATCAGCCCCAGCATTTT. This translates into CASRYSNQPQHF.

The V call is TRBV7-9, the J call TRBJ1-1; D possibly corresponds to TRBD1 (6 bases). This CDR3 spans 14 amino acids. CDR1 is SEHNR, CDR2 FQNEAQ, per germline (reference sequence). The V and J ends lost 1 base and 4 bases respectively, with 10 bases between them. This CDR3 is CASSLGQASTEAFF. Written as DNA, the CDR3 is TGTGCCAGCAGCTTAGGACAGGCTAGCACTGAAGCTTTCTTT.

V gene TRBV5-4 combines with J gene TRBJ2-5; the match to TRBD2 covers 9 bases. The CDR3 consists of 18 residues. Germline values: CDR1 SGHNT, CDR2 YYREEE (reference sequence). V was clipped by 4 bases and J by 3 bases; unmatched bases: 16. The CDR3: CASSLSFGSGRYKETQYF. CDR3 nucleotides: TGTGCCAGCAGCCTATCCTTTGGGAGCGGGAGGTACAAAGAGACCCAGTACTTC.

This rearrangement joins TRBV27 to TRBJ2-5, with D possibly being TRBD1 (6 bases). The CDR3 consists of 13 residues. The ends were cut back, 4 bases at V and 3 bases at J, with 9 bases in the middle. Looked up from germline, CDR1 is MNHEY and CDR2 is SMNVEV (reference sequence). The chain's CDR3 is CASSSYREETQYF. The CDR3 bases are TGTGCCAGCAGTTCCTACAGGGAAGAGACCCAGTACTTC.

The J gene is TRBJ2-1, the V gene TRBV7-2; D possibly corresponds to TRBD1 (8 bases). Germline-derived CDR1 and CDR2 are SGHTA and FQGNSA. The CDR3 runs to 16 residues. V was trimmed by 1 base and J by 13 bases, leaving 23 bases between them. The CDR3 nucleotides read TGTGCCAGCAGCTTAGGGGGGAGGGGGACAGGTAAAAGCCAGTTCTTC. Its protein product is CASSLGGRGTGKSQFF.